The 3 T cell receptor beta chains reported below all come from one sample, sequenced in a study of blood T cell repertoires in COVID-19. Sequenced by immunoSEQ multiplex PCR; TCRdb stores in-frame clones only, minus some. The sample has a few hundred thousand clones, about 87% seen once. Sequenced material: PBMCs or T cells enriched from blood (not recorded which). Source of these receptors: a man aged 18 to 30 with acute COVID-19.

The rearrangement joins TRBV7-5 to TRBJ1-5; the table's D call, TRBD1, has no DNA check behind it. TRBV7-5 is classified as a pseudogene. This CDR3 region has 14 residues. The CDR3, as DNA: TGTGCCAGAATCCATCTTGATGGGCAGCAGCCCCAGCATTTT. It specifies CARIHLDGQQPQHF.

J is TRBJ1-5 and V is TRBV2; tentatively, D is TRBD1 (6 bases). The ends were cut back, 6 bases at V and 0 bases at J, with 24 bases in the middle. There are 19 residues in the CDR3. CDR1 is SNHLY and CDR2 is FYNNEI in the germline V gene. The CDR3 bases are TGTGCCAGCAGCACGGACAGTGAGACGGGGGGATATAGCAATCAGCCCCAGCATTTT. This encodes CASSTDSETGGYSNQPQHF.

The V and J genes are TRBV30 and TRBJ2-7; D may be TRBD2 (6 bases). V lost 0 bases to trimming and J lost 1 base, with 13 bases between them. The germline gives CDR1 GTSNPN, CDR2 SVGIG (reference sequence). The CDR3 totals 15 residues. DNA of the CDR3: TGTGCCTGGAGTGTACAGGAGGGACCTTCCTACGAGCAGTACTTC. Protein sequence: CAWSVQEGPSYEQYF. The full variable domain, its missing parts supplied by reference TRBV30 and TRBJ2-7, is SQTIHQWPATLVQPVGSPLSLECTVEGTSNPNLYWYRQAAGRGLQLLFYSVGIGQISSEVPQNLSASRPQDRQFILSSKKLLLSDSGFYLCAWSVQEGPSYEQYFGPGTRLTVT.